This TCR beta chain came from a study of OX40 agonist ivuxolimab in advanced cancers. Turning to the overall study: Ivuxolimab was an agonistic, fully human IgG2 monoclonal antibody directed against OX40 (CD134), a costimulatory receptor. The point of sequencing TCRbeta in the periphery was to test whether ivuxolimab changed TCR sequence diversity and drove clonal T-cell expansion. Patients were allowed to have had prior anti-PD-1, anti-PD-L1 or anti-CTLA-4 therapy, and around 37% of the dose-escalation patients had previously received checkpoint inhibitors. Intravenous ivuxolimab was administered to patients every 2 weeks at six dose levels: 0.01, 0.1, 0.3, 1.5, 3 and 10 mg/kg. Among the 50 to 55 dose-escalation patients, approximately 20 had hepatocellular carcinoma, approximately 15 melanoma, 9 renal cell carcinoma and 9 head and neck cancer. The monotherapy dose-escalation portion (N ≈ 56 patients) of the phase I ivuxolimab trial is reported in the paper. Partial responses occurred in three dose-escalation patients: two with cutaneous melanoma and one with hepatocellular carcinoma. In the dose-escalation cohort, nearly 85% of patients were male, and the mean age was around 60 years with a range of about 20 to 90. The study at large found these results: Low levels of normalized T-cell clonal expansion were also seen in some patients who did not respond. Partial responders in the 0.1-3.0 mg/kg groups had among the lowest normalized peripheral clonal expansion, especially among CD8+ T cells. At doses from 0.1 to 3.0 mg/kg, clonal expansion was seen in both CD4+ and CD8+ blood T cells between baseline and week 6. On average, CD8+ T cells showed more expanded clones than CD4+ T cells after ivuxolimab. Antigen specificity was not determined for the clonally expanded peripheral T cells.

Genomic DNA was isolated from the sorted cells so that the TCRbeta CDR3 region could be sequenced. The immunoSEQ Assay was used for sequencing of TCRbeta CDR3 regions. This is the immuneACCESS table as TCRdb keeps it, with only in-frame sequences that have V and J called. A part of the clones is gone; compared with another copy, unresolved V genes explain less than half, and the rest is unexplained. The table for this sample lists about 73,000 clones; about 93% of them were counted only once. The top ten clones comprise 0.5% to 0.55% of the sample. This clone was seen just once. There is no known antigen for this receptor. No much larger clone is present one base from it, and per-base qualities are unavailable. The germline ends are 12 bases apart after V is trimmed by 3 bases and J by 2 bases. The cysteine opens and the phenylalanine closes a CDR3 of 15 amino acids. The sequence is cut down to CDR3 DNA, 45 bases in frame from base 1. The germline V gene supplies CDR1 SGDLS and CDR2 YYNGEE.

The trial excluded patients who had a history of autoimmune disease or who were on systemic immunosuppression. Peripheral blood for TCR sequencing was drawn from every dose cohort at baseline, at cycle 4 day 1 and at cycle 7 day 1. The samples were taken from a phase I, first-in-human, multicenter, open-label dose-escalation trial of ivuxolimab. The trial enrolled adults with locally advanced or metastatic head and neck squamous cell, hepatocellular, melanoma or renal cell carcinoma. Before TCR sequencing, CD4+ and CD8+ T cells were separately sorted from peripheral blood. The chain uses TRBV9 and TRBJ1-3; a tentative D call is TRBD1 (6 bases match). The TCR comes from an adult with an advanced solid tumor such as melanoma, head and neck, liver or kidney cancer. Sequences were derived from CD4+ or CD8+ T cells sorted from blood, sampled in a trial of the OX40 agonist ivuxolimab. The DNA sequence follows: TGTGCCAGCAGCGAGACAGGTGGACCTGGAAACACCATATATTTT. This translates into CASSETGGPGNTIYF.